This T cell receptor (beta chain) appears in the sequencing data of a study of technical replicates of blood from a handful of donors. This clone was observed once. The assay was immunoSEQ multiplex PCR, and TCRdb's table has in-frame clones only and misses some. The sample yields about 70,000 clones, approximately 86% seen once. The receptor was isolated from a human donor in good health. Some clones in this sample may be carry-over from other donors' samples. Sequencing used PBMCs.

CDR3 sequence (DNA): TGTGCCAGCAGCCAAGAACCCGGGGGGTCCTACAATGAGCAGTTCTTC. It yields the protein CASSQEPGGSYNEQFF. The rearrangement links TRBV4-2 to TRBJ2-1, with 7 bases fitting TRBD2. V lost 0 bases, J lost 1 base, and 3 bases stayed unmatched. The CDR3 sequence is 16 residues long. Germline V lookup: CDR1 LGHNA, CDR2 YNFKEQ.